This T cell receptor beta chain originates from a study of OX40 agonist ivuxolimab in advanced cancers. Study background: Ivuxolimab doses were 0.01, 0.1, 0.3, 1.5, 3 or 10 mg/kg every 2 weeks. The mean age was roughly 60 years, ranging from about 23 to 85, with more than 70% of participants male.

Assay used: immunoSEQ multiplex PCR; TCRdb lists only in-frame clones, some missing. The data hold approximately 80,000 clones, with about 90% observed a single time. As to this clone: Its antigen is not known.

V was shortened by 1 base and J by 5 bases, with 13 bases between the two germline ends. This CDR3 has 15 residues. CDR1 and CDR2 (germline): PRHDT, FYEKMQ (reference sequence). Study results and limitations: Relative to CD4+, CD8+ T cells held more expanded clones on average. The authors also found low normalized T-cell clonal expansion in some nonresponders.

Sequencing used CD4+ or CD8+ T cells sorted from blood, obtained in a trial of the OX40 agonist ivuxolimab. This chain connects TRBV13 to TRBJ2-3; D is perhaps TRBD2 (5 bases). The receptor's source is an adult with an advanced solid tumor such as melanoma, head and neck, liver or kidney cancer. Here the CDR3 reads CASSLVALEGDTQYF. The CDR3 DNA follows: TGTGCCAGCAGCTTAGTTGCGTTAGAGGGAGATACGCAGTATTTT.